This T cell receptor (beta chain) was obtained from a study of cytomegalovirus exposure and HLA in healthy donors. From germline, CDR1 is SGDLS and CDR2 YYNGEE. This CDR3 contains 14 residues. The V end lost 0 bases, the J end lost 2 bases, and 7 bases lay between the germline ends. Both 60 Vbeta primers and 13 Jbeta primers went into the PCR. Repertoires were generated with immunoSEQ multiplex PCR, while TCRdb's copy carries only in-frame clones and drops some. The profile shows some 180,000 clones, more than 75% of them singletons. This TCR came from a woman in her 30s in good health and CMV-seropositive. Sequences were obtained from PBMCs. The chain joins TRBV9 to TRBJ2-3, with D maybe TRBD2 (5 bases). CDR3 sequence: CASSVVGVTDTQYF. Here the CDR3 DNA reads TGTGCCAGCAGCGTAGTCGGGGTCACAGATACGCAGTATTTT.